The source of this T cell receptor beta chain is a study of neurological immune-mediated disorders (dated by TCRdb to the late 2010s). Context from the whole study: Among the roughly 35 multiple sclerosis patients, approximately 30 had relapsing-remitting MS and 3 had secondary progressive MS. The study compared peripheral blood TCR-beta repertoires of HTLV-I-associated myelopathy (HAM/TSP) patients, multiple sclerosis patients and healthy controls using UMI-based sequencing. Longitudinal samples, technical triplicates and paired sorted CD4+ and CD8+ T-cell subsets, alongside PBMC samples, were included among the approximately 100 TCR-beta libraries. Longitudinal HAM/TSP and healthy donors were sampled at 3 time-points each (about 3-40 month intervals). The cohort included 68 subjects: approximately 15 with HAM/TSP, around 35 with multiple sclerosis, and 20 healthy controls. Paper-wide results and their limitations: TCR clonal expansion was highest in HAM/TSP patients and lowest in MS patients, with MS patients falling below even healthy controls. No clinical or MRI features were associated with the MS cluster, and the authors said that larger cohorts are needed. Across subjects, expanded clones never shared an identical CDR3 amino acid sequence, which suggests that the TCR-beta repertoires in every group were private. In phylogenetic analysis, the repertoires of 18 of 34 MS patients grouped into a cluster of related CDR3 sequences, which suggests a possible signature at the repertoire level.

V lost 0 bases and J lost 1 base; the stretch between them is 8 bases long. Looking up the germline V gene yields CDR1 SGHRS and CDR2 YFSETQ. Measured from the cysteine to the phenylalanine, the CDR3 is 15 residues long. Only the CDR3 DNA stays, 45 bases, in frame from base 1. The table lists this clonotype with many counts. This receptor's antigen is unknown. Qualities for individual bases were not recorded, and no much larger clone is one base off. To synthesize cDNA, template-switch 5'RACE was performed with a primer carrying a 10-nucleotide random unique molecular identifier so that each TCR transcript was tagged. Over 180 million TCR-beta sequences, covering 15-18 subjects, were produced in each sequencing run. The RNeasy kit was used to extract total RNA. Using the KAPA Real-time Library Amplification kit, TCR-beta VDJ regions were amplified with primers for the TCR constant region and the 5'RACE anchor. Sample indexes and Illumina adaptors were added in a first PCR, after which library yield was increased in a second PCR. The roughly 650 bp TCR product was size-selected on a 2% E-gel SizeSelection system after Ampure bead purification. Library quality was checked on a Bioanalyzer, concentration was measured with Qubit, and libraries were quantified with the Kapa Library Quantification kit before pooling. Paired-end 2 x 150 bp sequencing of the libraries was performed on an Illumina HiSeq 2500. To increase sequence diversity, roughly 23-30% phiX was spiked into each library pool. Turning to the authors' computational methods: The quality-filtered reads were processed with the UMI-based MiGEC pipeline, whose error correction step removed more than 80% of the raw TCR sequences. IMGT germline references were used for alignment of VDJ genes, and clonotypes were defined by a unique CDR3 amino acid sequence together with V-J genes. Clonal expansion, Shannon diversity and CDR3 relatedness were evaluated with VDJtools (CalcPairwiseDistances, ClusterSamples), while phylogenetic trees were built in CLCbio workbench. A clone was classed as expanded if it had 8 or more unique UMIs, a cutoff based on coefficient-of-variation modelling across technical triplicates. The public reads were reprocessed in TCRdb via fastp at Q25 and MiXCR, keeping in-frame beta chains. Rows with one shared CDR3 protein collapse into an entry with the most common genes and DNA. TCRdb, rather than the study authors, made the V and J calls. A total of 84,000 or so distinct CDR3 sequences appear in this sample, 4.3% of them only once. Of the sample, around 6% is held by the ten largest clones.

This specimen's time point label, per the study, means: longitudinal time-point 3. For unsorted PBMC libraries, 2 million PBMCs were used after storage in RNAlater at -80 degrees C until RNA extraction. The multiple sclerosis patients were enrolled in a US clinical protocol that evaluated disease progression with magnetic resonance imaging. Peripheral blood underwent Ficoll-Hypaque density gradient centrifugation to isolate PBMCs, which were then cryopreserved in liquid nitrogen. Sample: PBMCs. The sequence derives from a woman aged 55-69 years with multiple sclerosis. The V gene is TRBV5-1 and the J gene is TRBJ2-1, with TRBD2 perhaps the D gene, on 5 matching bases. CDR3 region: CASSLDLASYNEQFF. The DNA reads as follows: TGCGCCAGCAGCTTGGATCTAGCATCCTACAATGAGCAGTTCTTC. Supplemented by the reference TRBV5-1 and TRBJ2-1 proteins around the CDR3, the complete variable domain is KAGVTQTPRYLIKTRGQQVTLSCSPISGHRSVSWYQQTPGQGLQFLFEYFSETQRNKGNFPGRFSGRQFSNSRSEMNVSTLELGDSALYLCASSLDLASYNEQFFGPGTRLTVL.